Each of the 17 T cell receptor beta chains below was sequenced from the same sample in a study of blood T cell repertoires in COVID-19. Here immunoSEQ multiplex PCR was the method, and the copy in TCRdb shows in-frame clones only, minus some. The sample records about 84,000 clones, 65% to 85% being singletons. The source material was peripheral blood. The source of these receptors is a woman aged 80 or over with acute or convalescent COVID-19.

V usage is TRBV5-1 and J usage is TRBJ2-5; 7 bases line up with TRBD1. The ends lost 0 bases at V and 1 base at J; junction bases unmatched: 9. The CDR3 runs to 17 residues. The germline V gene has CDR1 SGHRS and CDR2 YFSETQ. CDR3 DNA sequence: TGCGCCAGCAGCTTGGCCCCTACAGGGGCTTTCCAAGAGACCCAGTACTTC. Translating gives CASSLAPTGAFQETQYF.

The V and J genes are TRBV11-3 and TRBJ2-2, with 8 bases matching TRBD1. Trimming took 5 bases from V and 1 from J; bases not matched to a gene: 9. The CDR3 has 17 amino acids. Germline CDR1 SGHNT, CDR2 YENEEA. The CDR3 loop is CASSRGATGVNTGELFF. CDR3 bases: TGTGCCAGCAGCAGGGGGGCGACAGGGGTGAACACCGGGGAGCTGTTTTTT.

V is TRBV6-5 and J is TRBJ1-5; 7 bases align to TRBD1. This CDR3 has 14 residues. Unmatched junction bases numbered 6, after V lost 4 bases and J lost 6 bases. Germline V gene sequence: CDR1 MNHEY, CDR2 SVGAGI. CDR3 nucleotides: TGTGCCAGCAGTTTAGTGGCAGGGGGTCAGCCCCAGCATTTT. Protein sequence: CASSLVAGGQPQHF.

The V gene is TRBV12-5, the J gene TRBJ2-5, with 8 bases identical to TRBD2. There are 14 residues in the CDR3. The germline CDR1 and CDR2 sequences are LGHNT and FRNRAP. V lost 6 bases to trimming and J lost 1 base; unmatched junction nucleotides: 4. CDR3 residues: CASGPGGGQETQYF. Written as DNA, the CDR3 is TGTGCTAGTGGGCCCGGGGGGGGCCAAGAGACCCAGTACTTC.

Only a few counts were recorded for this clone. The gene calls are TRBV3-1 (or the pseudogene TRBV3-2) and TRBJ2-2; 7 nucleotides align to TRBD2. The length of the CDR3 is 16 residues. With 3 bases clipped from V and 2 bases from J, the junction kept 6 bases outside the gene matches. Germline CDR1 is LGHDT and CDR2 is YNNKEL (reference sequence). The chain's CDR3 is CASSHPQGLNTGELFF. The CDR3 nucleotides are TGTGCCAGCAGCCACCCGCAGGGACTAAACACCGGGGAGCTGTTTTTT.

J is TRBJ2-3 and V is TRBV5-1; 8 positions match TRBD1. CDR1 is SGHRS, CDR2 YFSETQ, per germline. V gave up 2 bases and J gave up 1 base; unmatched junction bases: 6. The CDR3 is 16 residues long. CDR3 loop: CASSFGQGRGTDTQYF. The CDR3 nucleotides read TGCGCCAGCAGCTTCGGACAGGGCAGAGGCACAGATACGCAGTATTTT.

The chain couples TRBV30 to TRBJ1-1; D not certain. Per the germline V gene, CDR1 is GTSNPN and CDR2 is SVGIG (reference sequence). The V end was cut by 0 bases, the J end by 3 bases, with 14 bases between. The CDR3 is made up of 15 amino acids. The DNA of the CDR3 is TGTGCCTGGAGTGTACGGTGGAGGGCGGACACTGAAGCTTTCTTT. Its translation is CAWSVRWRADTEAFF.

With regard to this clone: Mismatch with germline at one junction end may stem from a read error. This chain's CDR3 is CASSILTGLNSRANVLTF. The CDR3 nucleotides are TGTGCCAGTAGTATTCTTACGGGACTCAACTCTCGGGCCAACGTCCTGACTTTC. J is TRBJ2-6 and V is TRBV19; D perhaps matches TRBD2 (6 bases). The CDR3 contains 18 residues. CDR1 is LNHDA and CDR2 is SQIVND in the germline V gene (reference sequence).

The gene calls are TRBV7-2 and TRBJ2-7; a weak D match, TRBD2 (6 bases). Germline V gene data show CDR1 as SGHTA and CDR2 as FQGNSA. Deletions cut 0 bases from V and 3 bases from J, with 9 bases between. The CDR3 runs 14 residues. The CDR3 spells CASSLASGGYEQYF. The CDR3 DNA sequence: TGTGCCAGCAGCTTAGCCTCCGGGGGCTACGAGCAGTACTTC.

In this sample, this clone turned up a few times. The chain employs TRBV3-1 (or the pseudogene TRBV3-2) and TRBJ2-1, with D perhaps TRBD2 (5 bases). The CDR3 is 13 amino acids. Germline V gene data show CDR1 as LGHDT and CDR2 as YNNKEL (reference sequence). Trimming left V 5 bases short and J 6 bases short, with 11 bases between. The CDR3 DNA sequence: TGTGCCAGCAGCTCAGGACTCCTCAATGAGCAGTTCTTC. Translation gives CASSSGLLNEQFF.

In this sample, this clone turned up a few times. V gene TRBV7-9 combines with J gene TRBJ1-3, with D tentatively TRBD1 (5 bases). Germline V gene lookup returns CDR1 SEHNR and CDR2 FQNEAQ (reference sequence). The CDR3 covers 14 residues. Trimming shortened V by 1 base and J by 8 bases, and 12 bases separated the two germline ends. In DNA form, the CDR3 reads TGTGCCAGCAGCTTAGACTCTCCCAGGGACACCATATATTTT. Protein sequence: CASSLDSPRDTIYF.

This clone has only one observation. The chain's CDR3 is CASSLNAGRGSEQFF. The DNA of the CDR3 is TGTGCCAGCAGTTTAAACGCCGGCAGAGGGAGCGAGCAGTTCTTC. This rearrangement joins TRBV28 to TRBJ2-1, with D perhaps TRBD2 (5 bases). The germline V gene has CDR1 MDHEN and CDR2 SYDVKM. V dropped 2 bases and J dropped 10 bases, with 18 bases sitting between them. The CDR3 totals 15 residues. The full variable domain, in which reference TRBV28 and TRBJ2-1 provide the parts outside the CDR3, is DVKVTQSSRYLVKRTGEKVFLECVQDMDHENMFWYRQDPGLGLRLIYFSYDVKMKEKGDIPEGYSVSREKKERFSLILESASTNQTSMYLCASSLNAGRGSEQFFGPGTRLTVL.

This clone was seen just once. The V call is TRBV6-5, the J call TRBJ2-7; D gene ambiguous. V was cut by 4 bases and J by 2 bases, with 3 bases left in between. The CDR3 runs to 11 residues. CDR1 is MNHEY, CDR2 SVGAGI, per germline. Here the CDR3 DNA reads TGTGCCAGCAGTTCCACCTACGAGCAGTACTTC. Encoded protein: CASSSTYEQYF.

DNA for the CDR3: TGTGCCAGCTCACCCGGGGGGGTCAAAGAGACCCAGTACTTC. The encoded protein is CASSPGGVKETQYF. The chain uses TRBV18 and TRBJ2-5, with 8 bases fitting TRBD2. Per germline, CDR1 KGHSH and CDR2 LQKENI. V gave up 3 bases and J gave up 3 bases; unmatched junction bases: 3. The length of the CDR3 is 14 residues.

V is TRBV7-3 and J is TRBJ2-1; 9 bases fit TRBD1. The V segment lost 3 bases and the J segment 3 bases; nucleotides outside the gene matches: 3. The CDR3 extends over 15 amino acids. Looked up from germline, CDR1 is SGHTA and CDR2 is FQGTGA. CDR3 sequence: CASSLTGGVYNEQFF. The CDR3 region has the DNA TGTGCCAGCAGCTTGACAGGGGGTGTCTACAATGAGCAGTTCTTC.

The rearrangement links TRBV5-1 to TRBJ2-5; 12 bases agree with TRBD1. The J segment lost 5 bases and the V segment lost 1 base, leaving 6 bases of the junction unmatched. Per germline, CDR1 SGHRS and CDR2 YFSETQ. The CDR3 is 16 amino acids. The CDR3 reads CASSLRGQGAGETQYF. The CDR3 coding sequence is TGCGCCAGCAGCTTGAGGGGACAGGGGGCTGGTGAGACCCAGTACTTC.

The CDR3 DNA follows: TGTGCCATTATGGCACCGAACACCGGGGAGCTGTTTTTT. It yields the protein CAIMAPNTGELFF. The chain employs TRBV27 and TRBJ2-2; D ambiguous. Trimming left V 10 bases short and J 0 bases short, with 9 bases between. Germline V gene data show CDR1 as MNHEY and CDR2 as SMNVEV (reference sequence). The CDR3 is made up of 13 amino acids.